One sample yielded the 13 T cell receptor beta chains listed below, sequenced in a study of shared clonotypes between healthy human individuals (dated by TCRdb to 2018 to 2021). The method behind the library was the immunoSEQ multiplex PCR assay. In TCRdb, the immuneACCESS table is reduced to in-frame sequences with V and J assigned. These tables do not hold every clone; where another copy was compared, an unresolved V gene accounts for under half, and the others remain unexplained. For this sample the table gives approximately 530,000 clones, of which roughly 95% were detected only once. Around 0.067% of the sample is in the top ten clones. Sequences were obtained from naive CD4+ T cells sorted from blood. The sample's cell subset or site, from its label and the paper: CD45RA+ positively selected. The receptor set was obtained from a woman in her twenties or thirties in good health.

The chain has TRBV15 and TRBJ2-1; D possibly corresponds to TRBD2 (6 bases). Germline loops: CDR1 LNHNV, CDR2 YYDKDF (reference sequence). The CDR3 spans 15 residues. The V end was cut by 0 bases, the J end by 1 base, with 7 bases between. The CDR3 here is CATSRDSGSYNEQFF. The CDR3 bases are TGTGCCACCAGCAGAGATAGCGGTTCCTACAATGAGCAGTTCTTC.

V and J are TRBV27 and TRBJ2-7, with D possibly TRBD2 on 6 matching bases. This CDR3 comprises 19 residues. Trimming removed 5 bases from V and 4 bases from J, with 30 bases in between. Germline loops: CDR1 MNHEY, CDR2 SMNVEV (reference sequence). Here the CDR3 reads CASSLGQQWDSRLLYEQYF. Written as DNA, the CDR3 is TGTGCCAGCAGTCTTGGCCAGCAGTGGGACTCGCGGCTTTTGTACGAGCAGTACTTC.

The chain links TRBV5-5 to TRBJ1-3, with D possibly TRBD1 on 5 matching bases. Germline CDR1 reads SGHKS; CDR2 reads YYEKEE (reference sequence). CDR3 size: 16 residues. V lost 4 bases and J 4 bases, leaving 18 bases between the germline ends. Written as DNA, the CDR3 is TGTGCCAGCAGCCCCGGGCCAGGGACGTCGGGAAACACCATATATTTT. Residues: CASSPGPGTSGNTIYF.

This clone has a single count. The chain links TRBV27 to TRBJ2-1; 10 bases align to TRBD2. Germline V gene sequence: CDR1 MNHEY, CDR2 SMNVEV (reference sequence). The CDR3 covers 16 residues. The ends lost 6 bases at V and 4 bases at J; junction bases unmatched: 9. CDR3 DNA sequence: TGTGCCAGCAGGGAAGCGGGACTAGCGTGGTACAATGAGCAGTTCTTC. Translating gives CASREAGLAWYNEQFF.

Only one count was recorded for this clone. The V and J genes are TRBV28 and TRBJ1-2; D is unclear. The germline V and J ends were trimmed by 7 bases and 5 bases, with 14 bases remaining between them. CDR3 length equals 13 residues. Germline values: CDR1 MDHEN, CDR2 SYDVKM. DNA for the CDR3: TGTGCCAGCAAAAATTCGGGGAGGTATGGCTACACCTTC. Protein sequence: CASKNSGRYGYTF.

This clone was counted once. The rearrangement uses TRBV28 and TRBJ2-3, with TRBD2 identical over 12 bases. The germline V gene has CDR1 MDHEN and CDR2 SYDVKM. With V trimmed by 4 bases and J by 5 bases, 19 bases remained unmatched. The CDR3 is 20 residues long. CDR3: CASSSYTSGRSPNRVDTQYF. CDR3 bases: TGTGCCAGCAGTTCTTACACTAGCGGGAGGAGCCCAAACCGGGTAGATACGCAGTATTTT.

The V and J genes are TRBV5-4 and TRBJ1-1, with D tentatively TRBD1 (5 bases). The germline V and J ends were trimmed by 1 base and 4 bases, with 14 bases remaining between them. This CDR3 has 15 amino acids. The germline V gene has CDR1 SGHNT and CDR2 YYREEE (reference sequence). The CDR3 protein is CASSLSEGLGTEAFF. The CDR3, as DNA: TGTGCCAGCAGCTTGTCCGAGGGGCTGGGCACTGAAGCTTTCTTT. The whole variable domain, filled in from reference TRBV5-4 and TRBJ1-1, reads ETGVTQSPTHLIKTRGQQVTLRCSSQSGHNTVSWYQQALGQGPQFIFQYYREEENGRGNFPPRFSGLQFPNYSSELNVNALELDDSALYLCASSLSEGLGTEAFFGQGTRLTVV.

This rearrangement joins TRBV7-9 to TRBJ1-3; perhaps TRBD1 as D (6 bases). CDR3 length: 16 residues. The germline CDR1 and CDR2 sequences are SEHNR and FQNEAQ (reference sequence). V gave up 3 bases and J gave up 0 bases, with 12 bases separating them. The CDR3 spells CASSFRDTISGNTIYF. As DNA, the CDR3 is TGTGCCAGCAGCTTTCGGGACACAATCTCTGGAAACACCATATATTTT.

This chain connects TRBV27 to TRBJ2-1, with no clear D. CDR1 MNHEY and CDR2 SMNVEV come from the germline V gene (reference sequence). V dropped 5 bases and J dropped 6 bases, with 14 bases sitting between them. The CDR3 spans 14 residues. The CDR3 region has the DNA TGTGCCAGCAGTCCCGGTTTAACGTTCAATGAGCAGTTCTTC. Encoded protein: CASSPGLTFNEQFF.

The chain has TRBV5-1 and TRBJ2-2; D gene uncertain. Trimming stripped 2 bases from V and 1 base from J, with 9 bases between. The CDR3 length is 15 residues. Germline CDR1 is SGHRS and CDR2 is YFSETQ. The DNA of the CDR3 is TGCGCCAGCAGCTTATACGGCGGGAACACCGGGGAGCTGTTTTTT. Translating gives CASSLYGGNTGELFF.

The chain is built from TRBV5-1 and TRBJ2-3, with D possibly TRBD1 on 6 matching bases. The CDR3 sequence is 16 residues long. V lost 4 bases and J 3 bases, leaving 18 bases between the germline ends. In germline, CDR1 is SGHRS, CDR2 YFSETQ. The chain's CDR3 is CASSLEGPGVTDTQYF. The CDR3 nucleotides are TGCGCCAGCAGCCTCGAGGGACCAGGGGTAACAGATACGCAGTATTTT.

V is TRBV7-9 and J is TRBJ2-6; the D is unclear. The germline V gene has CDR1 SEHNR and CDR2 FQNEAQ (reference sequence). Trimming left V 4 bases short and J 0 bases short, with 13 bases between. The CDR3 length is 17 residues. The CDR3 sequence: CASSSPETSSGANVLTF. CDR3 nucleotide sequence: TGTGCCAGCAGCTCTCCAGAGACCAGCTCTGGGGCCAACGTCCTGACTTTC.

This clone was recorded once. The rearrangement links TRBV15 to TRBJ2-5; D is unclear. This CDR3 is built from 14 residues. The V and J ends lost 0 bases and 1 base respectively, with 6 bases between them. Germline V lookup: CDR1 LNHNV, CDR2 YYDKDF (reference sequence). For the CDR3, the DNA is TGTGCCACCAGCAGAGATCAAGGCCAAGAGACCCAGTACTTC. It codes for CATSRDQGQETQYF.